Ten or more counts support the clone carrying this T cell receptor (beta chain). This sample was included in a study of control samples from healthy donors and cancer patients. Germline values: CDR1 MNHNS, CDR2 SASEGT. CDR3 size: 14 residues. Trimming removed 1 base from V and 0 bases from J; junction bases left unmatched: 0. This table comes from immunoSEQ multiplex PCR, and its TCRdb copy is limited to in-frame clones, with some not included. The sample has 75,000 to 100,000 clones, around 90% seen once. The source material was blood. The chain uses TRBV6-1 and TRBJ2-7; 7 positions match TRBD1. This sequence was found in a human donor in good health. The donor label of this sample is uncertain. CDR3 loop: CASSEGDSSYEQYF. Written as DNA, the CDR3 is TGTGCCAGCAGTGAAGGGGACAGCTCCTACGAGCAGTACTTC.